This T cell receptor (beta chain) was sequenced in a study of CD8 T cells in ankylosing spondylitis. Whole-study results and caveats: Seemingly distinctive of ankylosing spondylitis blood was a TCR beta motif formed by eight highly homologous variants.

Researchers built TCR beta libraries using quantitative 5'-RACE with molecular barcodes. TCRdb re-called the 5' RACE reads through MiXCR, storing one row per CDR3 protein. The sample yields around 94,000 distinct CDR3 sequences, about 9% seen once. A note on this clonotype: Its matching antigen is unknown.

Germline V gives CDR1 LNHDA, CDR2 SQIVND (reference sequence). The junction had 10 bases not matched to a gene; V was cut back by 3 bases and J by 6 bases. The CDR3 totals 16 residues. This sequence originates from a male donor with ankylosing spondylitis. The sequenced sample was blood, either unsorted or a sorted T cell fraction (not recorded which). The gene calls are TRBV19 and TRBJ2-1, with 8 bases aligning to TRBD2. The CDR3 loop is CASSILAGGAGNEQFF. As DNA, the CDR3 is TGTGCCAGTAGTATCCTGGCGGGGGGCGCCGGCAATGAGCAGTTCTTC.